Sequencing of this TCR beta chain was carried out in a study of cytomegalovirus exposure and HLA in healthy donors. Trimming removed 0 bases from V and 5 bases from J; junction bases left unmatched: 9. The CDR3 has 18 residues. Germline V gene lookup returns CDR1 LGHNA and CDR2 YNFKEQ. Primers included in the PCR were 60 Vbeta and 13 Jbeta primers. Libraries were prepared by immunoSEQ multiplex PCR; TCRdb keeps only in-frame clonotypes and omits some of them. This sample has more than 85,000 clones, with about 80% found just once. This TCR came from a man between 40 and 49 years old in good health and CMV-seronegative. The chain uses TRBV4-2 and TRBJ2-1, with TRBD2 matching over 11 bases. Specimen: PBMCs. CDR3 DNA sequence: TGTGCCAGCAGCCAAGAGGGTAGCGGGGGGGCCCTCGACAATGAGCAGTTCTTC. It encodes CASSQEGSGGALDNEQFF.